Shown below are 26 T cell receptor beta chains from a single sample sequenced in a study of T-cell memory formation after mild COVID-19. Using its own MiXCR run on the 5' RACE reads, TCRdb lists one record per CDR3 protein. The table includes about 100,000 distinct CDR3 sequences, more than 9.5% detected once. Sequenced input: PBMCs or a T cell subset sorted from them (not recorded which). Source of these receptors: a man aged 18 to 30 who had mild COVID-19 (a few samples of this study predate the infection). Cell type and time point are not known.

This chain's CDR3 is CASSEDDSGGPYNEQFF. For the CDR3, the DNA is TGTGCCAGCAGTGAAGACGATAGCGGGGGCCCCTACAATGAGCAGTTCTTC. The chain has TRBV2 and TRBJ2-1; 9 nucleotides align to TRBD2. Germline values: CDR1 SNHLY, CDR2 FYNNEI. With 1 base clipped from V and 2 bases from J, the junction kept 6 bases outside the gene matches. The CDR3 runs 17 residues.

This clonotype has a count of ten or more. J is TRBJ1-2 and V is TRBV24-1; TRBD1 agrees at 10 bases. The V gene's germline CDR1 is KGHDR and CDR2 SFDVKD. Trimming removed 9 bases from V and 4 bases from J; junction bases left unmatched: 25. The CDR3 consists of 20 residues. Written as DNA, the CDR3 is TGTGCCACCGGCCCCCGTCGCAACCTATGGGACAGGGGATCCCCCTATGGCTACACCTTC. Translated: CATGPRRNLWDRGSPYGYTF.

This clonotype was observed many times. The V and J genes are TRBV5-1 and TRBJ2-6; no reliable D call. The germline gives CDR1 SGHRS, CDR2 YFSETQ. The CDR3 consists of 16 residues. V shed 4 bases and J shed 0 bases, with 11 bases lying between them. CDR3 nucleotides: TGCGCCAGCAGCACATGGCGGCGCTCTGGGGCCAACGTCCTGACTTTC. Protein product: CASSTWRRSGANVLTF.

This clonotype occurred a few times. The chain recombines TRBV29-1 with TRBJ2-2, with D perhaps TRBD1 (6 bases). Trimming removed 7 bases at V and 0 bases at J, with 9 bases between. Per germline, CDR1 SQVTM and CDR2 ANQGSEA. The CDR3 length is 13 residues. In DNA, the CDR3 is TGCAGCGGATGGACAGCGAACACCGGGGAGCTGTTTTTT. Translated, it gives CSGWTANTGELFF.

The chain recombines TRBV29-1 with TRBJ2-7; D is unclear. Trimming took off 5 bases at V and 1 base at J, with 9 bases between the two ends. Germline loops: CDR1 SQVTM, CDR2 ANQGSEA. The CDR3 extends over 12 amino acids. CDR3: CSVLGLSYEQYV. The CDR3, as DNA: TGCAGCGTTTTGGGGTTATCCTACGAGCAGTACGTC.

V and J are TRBV9 and TRBJ2-3; D is unclear. Germline V gives CDR1 SGDLS, CDR2 YYNGEE. CDR3 length: 12 residues. V lost 0 bases, J lost 5 bases, and 4 bases lay in between. The CDR3 region is CASSVVEDTQYF. The CDR3 DNA reads TGTGCCAGCAGCGTAGTTGAAGATACGCAGTATTTT.

This clonotype came up a few times. The CDR3 loop is CAISRQGRGTDTQYF. For the CDR3, the DNA is TGTGCCATCAGTAGACAGGGTCGGGGAACAGATACGCAGTATTTT. The chain employs TRBV10-3 and TRBJ2-3, with 7 bases that match TRBD1. This CDR3 comprises 15 residues. J was trimmed by 3 bases and V by 5 bases; bases with no gene match: 8. Germline assignment: CDR1 ENHRY and CDR2 SYGVKD.

There are many counts of this clonotype. The genes are TRBV5-4 and TRBJ2-6; the D is unclear. V was shortened by 3 bases and J by 0 bases, with 19 bases between the two germline ends. The length of the CDR3 is 19 residues. From germline, CDR1 is SGHNT and CDR2 YYREEE (reference sequence). The CDR3 loop is CASSSAEYVLNSGANVLTF. Here the CDR3 DNA reads TGTGCCAGCAGCTCGGCAGAGTACGTCCTTAACTCTGGGGCCAACGTCCTGACTTTC.

This clonotype was seen a handful of times. The chain links TRBV6-2 or TRBV6-3 to TRBJ2-2, with D tentatively TRBD1 (6 bases). The CDR3 covers 16 residues. V lost 0 bases to trimming and J lost 3 bases, with 11 bases between them. From germline, CDR1 is MNHEY and CDR2 SVGEGT. The CDR3 spells CASSYSPGQYTGELFF. The CDR3 nucleotides are TGTGCCAGCAGTTACTCACCTGGACAGTACACCGGGGAGCTGTTTTTT.

This clonotype has just a few counts. The rearrangement links TRBV19 to TRBJ2-7; D gene unclear. The ends were cut back, 5 bases at V and 0 bases at J, with 8 bases in the middle. The CDR3 has 13 residues. Germline V gene data show CDR1 as LNHDA and CDR2 as SQIVND (reference sequence). CDR3 nucleotide sequence: TGTGCCAGTAGTCTCGGGCCCTCCTACGAGCAGTACGTC. Protein: CASSLGPSYEQYV.

The genes are TRBV6-5 and TRBJ2-3, with D perhaps given as TRBD1 or TRBD2 (5 bases each). CDR3 length: 12 amino acids. V gave up 6 bases and J gave up 7 bases, with 11 bases separating them. CDR1 MNHEY and CDR2 SVGAGI come from the germline V gene. The CDR3 loop is CASRGEGNTQYF. CDR3 DNA: TGTGCCAGCAGGGGAGAGGGGAATACGCAGTATTTT.

This clonotype has more than one count but fewer than ten. V gene TRBV24-1 combines with J gene TRBJ2-1; the match to TRBD2 covers 14 bases. CDR3 length: 19 amino acids. Trimming removed 2 bases from V and 4 bases from J; junction bases left unmatched: 9. Germline lookup yields CDR1 KGHDR and CDR2 SFDVKD. The DNA for the CDR3 is TGTGCCACCAGTGATTGGGATGGGACTAGCGGGGGACCATACAATGAGCAGTTCTTC. Translating it yields CATSDWDGTSGGPYNEQFF.

The genes are TRBV29-1 and TRBJ2-6; D gene uncertain. The CDR3 has 12 residues. Looked up from germline, CDR1 is SQVTM and CDR2 is ANQGSEA. V lost 7 bases, J lost 7 bases, and 11 bases lay in between. Written as DNA, the CDR3 is TGCAGCGCCCTAGATGAAGCCAACGTCCTGACTTTC. Protein: CSALDEANVLTF.

The V and J genes are TRBV11-2 and TRBJ2-7; 8 bases line up with TRBD1. With V trimmed by 3 bases and J by 5 bases, 6 bases remained unmatched. The CDR3 extends over 14 amino acids. Germline V gives CDR1 SGHAT, CDR2 FQNNGV. The chain's CDR3 is CASSLTGVGDEQYF. The CDR3 DNA follows: TGTGCCAGCAGCTTGACAGGGGTTGGGGACGAGCAGTACTTC.

The V and J genes are TRBV4-1 and TRBJ1-1; TRBD1 agrees at 7 bases. J lost 1 base, V lost 3 bases, and 8 bases had no gene match. Germline CDR1 and CDR2: MGHRA and YSYEKL. The CDR3 is 16 amino acids. Here the CDR3 reads CASSHPRGQSNTEAFF. The DNA of the CDR3 is TGCGCCAGCAGCCATCCCCGGGGACAGTCGAACACTGAAGCTTTCTTT.

This clonotype was counted between two and nine times. This sequence joins TRBV4-2 and TRBJ2-2, with 7 bases lining up with TRBD1. Germline V lookup: CDR1 LGHNA, CDR2 YNFKEQ. The length of the CDR3 is 14 residues. The ends lost 7 bases at V and 5 bases at J; junction bases unmatched: 7. The CDR3 DNA is TGTGCCAGCACTCACTTGACAGGGACCGGGGAGCTGTTTTTT. Its translation is CASTHLTGTGELFF.

The rearrangement links TRBV7-3 to TRBJ2-3; D remains unclear. The length of the CDR3 is 14 residues. Between the trimmed V and J ends, which lost 5 bases and 2 bases, there was a span of 11 bases. Germline CDR1 reads SGHTA; CDR2 reads FQGTGA. For the CDR3, the DNA is TGTGCCAGCAGCCCAAATCCCTACACAGATACGCAGTATTTT. This sequence encodes CASSPNPYTDTQYF.

The V call is TRBV10-3, the J call TRBJ1-5, with D possibly matching TRBD1 (6 bases). Deletions cut 2 bases from V and 4 bases from J, with 15 bases between. This CDR3 is 16 amino acids long. The germline V gene has CDR1 ENHRY and CDR2 SYGVKD. CDR3 sequence (DNA): TGTGCCATCAGTGAGAGTCAGGGGAAGGCGAATCAGCCCCAGCATTTT. This codes for CAISESQGKANQPQHF.

The chain couples TRBV7-2 to TRBJ1-1; 7 bases are shared with TRBD1. Germline assignment: CDR1 SGHTA and CDR2 FQGNSA. With V trimmed by 0 bases and J by 4 bases, 8 bases remained unmatched. CDR3 size: 16 residues. The CDR3 protein is CASSLAVRGLTTEAFF. CDR3 nucleotide sequence: TGTGCCAGCAGCTTAGCGGTAAGGGGGCTTACCACTGAAGCTTTCTTT.

This clonotype turned up a few times. The V gene is TRBV7-8, the J gene TRBJ2-3; the D gene is possibly TRBD2 (7 bases). Per the germline V gene, CDR1 is SGHVS and CDR2 is FQNEAQ. There are 15 residues in the CDR3. The V gene lost 4 bases and the J gene lost 4 bases, with 15 bases spanning the gap. CDR3 DNA: TGTGCCAGCAGCTCACTAGGGGGGGGCCCAGATACGCAGTATTTT. Translated: CASSSLGGGPDTQYF.

This clonotype was seen a handful of times. The gene calls are TRBV5-1 and TRBJ1-1; D uncertain. Per germline, CDR1 SGHRS and CDR2 YFSETQ. This CDR3 contains 16 residues. V shed 1 base and J shed 4 bases, with 17 bases lying between them. The CDR3 DNA follows: TGCGCCAGCAGCTTGAGTGGAAGGGCACCCCGCACTGAAGCTTTCTTT. Protein: CASSLSGRAPRTEAFF. The full variable domain, with the rest looked up from reference TRBV5-1 and TRBJ1-1, is KAGVTQTPRYLIKTRGQQVTLSCSPISGHRSVSWYQQTPGQGLQFLFEYFSETQRNKGNFPGRFSGRQFSNSRSEMNVSTLELGDSALYLCASSLSGRAPRTEAFFGQGTRLTVV.

The genes are TRBV29-1 and TRBJ1-4, with 9 bases that match TRBD1. The J segment lost 7 bases and the V segment lost 3 bases, leaving 18 bases of the junction unmatched. Germline CDR1 reads SQVTM; CDR2 reads ANQGSEA. There are 18 residues in the CDR3. The CDR3 is CSVEFILSKGTGTEKLFF. The CDR3 DNA follows: TGCAGCGTTGAGTTTATTTTAAGTAAAGGGACAGGGACTGAAAAACTGTTTTTT.

This clonotype has more than one count but fewer than ten. V usage is TRBV6-2 or TRBV6-3 and J usage is TRBJ2-7; 8 nucleotides align to TRBD1. Germline CDR1 is MNHEY and CDR2 is SVGEGT. This CDR3 has 14 amino acids. J gave up 6 bases and V 4 bases, and 8 bases lay outside the gene matches. The CDR3: CASSSGQGISEQYV. In DNA form, the CDR3 reads TGTGCCAGCAGTTCCGGACAGGGTATCAGCGAGCAGTACGTC.

The chain couples TRBV7-9 to TRBJ2-1, with 7 bases fitting TRBD2. CDR1 and CDR2 (germline): SEHNR, FQNEAQ (reference sequence). With 3 bases clipped from V and 5 bases from J, the junction kept 7 bases outside the gene matches. CDR3 length equals 15 residues. The chain's CDR3 is CASSFPSGVNNEQFF. The CDR3, as DNA: TGTGCCAGCAGCTTCCCCAGCGGGGTCAACAATGAGCAGTTCTTC.

This clonotype was counted between two and nine times. This rearrangement joins TRBV12-3 or TRBV12-4 to TRBJ2-7; tentatively, D is TRBD2 (6 bases). The CDR3 spans 12 residues. Deletions cut 6 bases from V and 9 bases from J, with 15 bases between. CDR3 amino acids: CASSWELGGQYF. CDR3 coding DNA: TGTGCCAGCAGCTGGGAGTTGGGGGGGCAGTACTTC.

The chain employs TRBV6-6 and TRBJ1-3; D is possibly TRBD1 (5 bases). Between the trimmed V and J ends, which lost 4 bases and 1 base, there was a span of 17 bases. The CDR3 has 17 amino acids. Germline loops: CDR1 MNHNY, CDR2 SVGAGI (reference sequence). CDR3 in DNA: TGTGCCAGCAGTTTATCTGGGTTTGAGGGGTCTGGAAACACCATATATTTT. This codes for CASSLSGFEGSGNTIYF.